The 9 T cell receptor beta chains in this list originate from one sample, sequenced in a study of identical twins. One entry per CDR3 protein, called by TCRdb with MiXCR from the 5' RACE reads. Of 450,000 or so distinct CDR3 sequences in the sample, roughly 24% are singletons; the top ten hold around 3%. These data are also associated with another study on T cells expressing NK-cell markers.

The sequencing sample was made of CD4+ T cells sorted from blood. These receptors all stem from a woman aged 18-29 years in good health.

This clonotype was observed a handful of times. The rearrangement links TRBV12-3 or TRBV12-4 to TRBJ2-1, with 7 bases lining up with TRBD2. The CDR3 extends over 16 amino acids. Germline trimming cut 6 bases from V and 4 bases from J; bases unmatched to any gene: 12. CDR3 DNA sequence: TGTGCCAGCAGGCCTATGGGTAGCGGGCCGTACAATGAGCAGTTCTTC. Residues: CASRPMGSGPYNEQFF.

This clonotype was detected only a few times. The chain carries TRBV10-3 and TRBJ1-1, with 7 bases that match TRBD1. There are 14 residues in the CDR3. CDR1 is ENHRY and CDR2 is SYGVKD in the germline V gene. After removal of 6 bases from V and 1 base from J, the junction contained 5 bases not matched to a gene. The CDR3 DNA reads TGTGCCATCAGAACCGGGACAGCGAACACTGAAGCTTTCTTT. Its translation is CAIRTGTANTEAFF.

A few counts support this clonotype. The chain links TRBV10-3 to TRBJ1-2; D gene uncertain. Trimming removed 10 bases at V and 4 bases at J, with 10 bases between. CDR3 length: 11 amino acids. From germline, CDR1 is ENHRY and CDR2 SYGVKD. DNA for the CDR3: TGTGCCACCCGACACCCCTATGGCTACACCTTC. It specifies CATRHPYGYTF.

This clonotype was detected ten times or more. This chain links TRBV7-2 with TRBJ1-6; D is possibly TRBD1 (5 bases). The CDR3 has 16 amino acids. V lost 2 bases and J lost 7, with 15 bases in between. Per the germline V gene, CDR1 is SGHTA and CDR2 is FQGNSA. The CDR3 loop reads CASSLIYGGRNSPLHF. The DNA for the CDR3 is TGTGCCAGCAGCTTAATTTACGGGGGAAGAAATTCACCCCTCCACTTT. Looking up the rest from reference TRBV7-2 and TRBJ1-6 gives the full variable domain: GAGVSQSPSNKVTEKGKDVELRCDPISGHTALYWYRQSLGQGLEFLIYFQGNSAPDKSGLPSDRFSAERTGGSVSTLTIQRTQQEDSAVYLCASSLIYGGRNSPLHFGNGTRLTVT.

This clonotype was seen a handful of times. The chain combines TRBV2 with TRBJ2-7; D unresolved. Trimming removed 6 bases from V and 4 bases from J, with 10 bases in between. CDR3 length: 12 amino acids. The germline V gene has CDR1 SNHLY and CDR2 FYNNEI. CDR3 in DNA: TGTGCCAGCAGGAGCAGGAATTACGAGCAGTACTTC. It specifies CASRSRNYEQYF.

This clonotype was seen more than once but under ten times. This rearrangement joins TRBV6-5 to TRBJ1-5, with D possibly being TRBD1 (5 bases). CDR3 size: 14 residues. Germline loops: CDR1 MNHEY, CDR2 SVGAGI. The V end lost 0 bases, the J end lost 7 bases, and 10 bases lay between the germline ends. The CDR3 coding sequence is TGTGCCAGCAGTTACTCGTTTGGGGCCCAGCCCCAGCATTTT. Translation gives CASSYSFGAQPQHF.

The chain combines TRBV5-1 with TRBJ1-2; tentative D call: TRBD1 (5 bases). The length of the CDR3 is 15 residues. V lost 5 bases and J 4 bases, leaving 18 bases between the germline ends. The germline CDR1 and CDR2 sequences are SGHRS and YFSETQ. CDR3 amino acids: CASSFDGTESYGYTF. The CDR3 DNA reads TGCGCCAGCAGTTTTGATGGGACCGAGAGCTATGGCTACACCTTC. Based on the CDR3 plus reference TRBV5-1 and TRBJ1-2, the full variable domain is KAGVTQTPRYLIKTRGQQVTLSCSPISGHRSVSWYQQTPGQGLQFLFEYFSETQRNKGNFPGRFSGRQFSNSRSEMNVSTLELGDSALYLCASSFDGTESYGYTFGSGTRLTVV.

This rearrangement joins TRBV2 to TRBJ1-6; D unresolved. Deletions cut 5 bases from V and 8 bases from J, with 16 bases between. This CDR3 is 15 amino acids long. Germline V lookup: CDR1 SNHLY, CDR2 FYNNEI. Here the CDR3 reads CASSYVSGWDSPLHF. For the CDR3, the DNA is TGTGCCAGCAGTTACGTATCGGGTTGGGATTCACCCCTCCACTTT. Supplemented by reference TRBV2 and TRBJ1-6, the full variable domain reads EPEVTQTPSHQVTQMGQEVILRCVPISNHLYFYWYRQILGQKVEFLVSFYNNEISEKSEIFDDQFSVERPDGSNFTLKIRSTKLEDSAMYFCASSYVSGWDSPLHFGNGTRLTVT.

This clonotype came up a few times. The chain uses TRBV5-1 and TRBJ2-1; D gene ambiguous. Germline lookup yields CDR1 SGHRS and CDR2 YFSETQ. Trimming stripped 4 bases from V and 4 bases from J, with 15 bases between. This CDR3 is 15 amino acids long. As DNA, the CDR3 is TGCGCCAGCAGCCGCACCGTTCAGGATTACAATGAGCAGTTCTTC. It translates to CASSRTVQDYNEQFF.